What follows are 15 T cell receptor beta chains derived from one specimen sequenced in a study of blood T cell repertoires in COVID-19. Sequencing was performed with immunoSEQ multiplex PCR; in TCRdb, only in-frame clones are kept and a portion is missing. The repertoire has approximately 300,000 clones, 70% to 90% of them found once; the top ten carry 4.3%. The source material was PBMCs or T cells enriched from blood (not recorded which). The receptors derive from a woman between 25 and 40 years old who had recovered from COVID-19.

The chain employs TRBV10-3 and TRBJ1-1; D uncertain. This CDR3 contains 12 residues. Trimming took off 3 bases at V and 4 bases at J, with 6 bases between the two ends. The germline V gene has CDR1 ENHRY and CDR2 SYGVKD. The CDR3 is CAISDGSTEAFF. CDR3 nucleotide sequence: TGTGCCATCAGTGACGGTTCCACTGAAGCTTTCTTT.

The CDR3 region is CASSLRQGMNTEAFF. CDR3 coding DNA: TGTGCCAGCAGTTTAAGGCAGGGGATGAACACTGAAGCTTTCTTT. The chain has TRBV28 and TRBJ1-1, with TRBD1 as a possible D gene (6 bases). Germline CDR1 and CDR2: MDHEN and SYDVKM. V was clipped by 2 bases and J by 0 bases, with 10 bases between them. CDR3 size: 15 residues. The full variable domain, completed using reference TRBV28 and TRBJ1-1, is DVKVTQSSRYLVKRTGEKVFLECVQDMDHENMFWYRQDPGLGLRLIYFSYDVKMKEKGDIPEGYSVSREKKERFSLILESASTNQTSMYLCASSLRQGMNTEAFFGQGTRLTVV.

The chain combines TRBV4-2 with TRBJ1-1; TRBD1 is a possible D gene (5 bases). V was shortened by 5 bases and J by 1 base, with 14 bases between the two germline ends. The CDR3 has 15 amino acids. In germline, CDR1 is LGHNA, CDR2 YNFKEQ. The CDR3 sequence: CASSGGEGRNTEAFF. CDR3 DNA: TGTGCCAGCAGCGGGGGGGAGGGTCGGAACACTGAAGCTTTCTTT.

V is TRBV3-1 (or the pseudogene TRBV3-2) and J is TRBJ2-1, with 7 bases aligning to TRBD2. The J segment lost 4 bases and the V segment lost 5 bases, leaving 5 bases of the junction unmatched. This CDR3 is 14 amino acids long. Germline CDR1 is LGHDT and CDR2 is YNNKEL (reference sequence). The CDR3 protein is CASSYGLGYNEQFF. CDR3 bases: TGTGCCAGCAGCTACGGACTAGGATACAATGAGCAGTTCTTC.

The chain carries TRBV30 and TRBJ1-1, with D perhaps TRBD1 (6 bases). The length of the CDR3 is 15 residues. V lost 4 bases, J lost 4 bases, and 19 bases lay in between. The germline V gene encodes CDR1 GTSNPN and CDR2 SVGIG (reference sequence). Here the CDR3 reads CAWNRVGTLGTEAFF. Here the CDR3 DNA reads TGTGCCTGGAACAGGGTGGGGACCCTGGGCACTGAAGCTTTCTTT.

The chain links TRBV28 to TRBJ1-2; TRBD1 matches 7 bases. This CDR3 region has 15 residues. The germline gives CDR1 MDHEN, CDR2 SYDVKM. With 8 bases clipped from V and 4 bases from J, the junction kept 13 bases outside the gene matches. In DNA, the CDR3 is TGTGCCAGCGGCAGAACTCGACAGGGTGGCTATGGCTACACCTTC. Amino acids: CASGRTRQGGYGYTF.

V and J are TRBV4-2 and TRBJ2-1; 9 bases map to TRBD2. The CDR3 has 17 amino acids. V was pared by 0 bases and J by 1 base, with 4 bases of the junction left unmatched. The germline V gene encodes CDR1 LGHNA and CDR2 YNFKEQ. This chain's CDR3 is CASSQDLSGGSYNEQFF. The CDR3, as DNA: TGTGCCAGCAGCCAAGATTTAAGCGGGGGGTCCTACAATGAGCAGTTCTTC.

The V and J genes are TRBV19 and TRBJ2-7, with D possibly matching TRBD2 (5 bases). The CDR3 consists of 14 residues. Per germline, CDR1 LNHDA and CDR2 SQIVND (reference sequence). The ends were cut back, 3 bases at V and 0 bases at J, with 9 bases in the middle. In DNA, the CDR3 is TGTGCCAGTAGTATGGAGGTTAGCTCCTACGAGCAGTACTTC. Its protein product is CASSMEVSSYEQYF.

This clone was seen a handful of times. The J gene is TRBJ1-4, the V gene TRBV28; D is perhaps TRBD1 (5 bases). The CDR3 totals 17 residues. V was trimmed by 6 bases and J by 0 bases, leaving 17 bases between them. The germline V gene has CDR1 MDHEN and CDR2 SYDVKM. The chain's CDR3 is CASRSVEEGSTNEKLFF. The DNA of the CDR3 is TGTGCCAGCAGATCCGTTGAGGAGGGGTCAACTAATGAAAAACTGTTTTTT.

The chain is built from TRBV3-1 (or the pseudogene TRBV3-2) and TRBJ2-3; 13 bases match TRBD2. This CDR3 spans 16 amino acids. CDR1 is LGHDT and CDR2 is YNNKEL in the germline V gene (reference sequence). The ends lost 0 bases at V and 5 bases at J; junction bases unmatched: 2. The CDR3 here is CASSQDTSGGGDTQYF. Written as DNA, the CDR3 is TGTGCCAGCAGCCAAGATACTAGCGGGGGGGGAGATACGCAGTATTTT.

The chain is built from TRBV28 and TRBJ2-7; 9 nucleotides match TRBD2. Trimming at V came to 4 bases and at J to 3 bases, leaving 7 bases not matched to a gene. Germline CDR1 and CDR2: MDHEN and SYDVKM. This CDR3 region has 15 residues. CDR3 sequence: CASSSPLAGDYEQYF. The CDR3 nucleotides are TGTGCCAGCAGTTCACCCTTAGCGGGGGACTACGAGCAGTACTTC.

This clone was detected a few times. The chain is built from TRBV2 and TRBJ2-5, with a weak D call TRBD1 (8 bases). Germline V lookup: CDR1 SNHLY, CDR2 FYNNEI. Trimming left V 8 bases short and J 2 bases short, with 12 bases between. The CDR3 has 13 residues. The CDR3 reads CASGGDRQETQYF. In DNA form, the CDR3 reads TGTGCCAGCGGGGGGGACAGGCAAGAGACCCAGTACTTC.

In its sample, this clone was seen a few times. This chain joins TRBV19 and TRBJ2-2; 8 nucleotides line up with TRBD2. Losses at the gene ends were 7 bases for V and 7 bases for J; bases not matched to a gene: 14. The CDR3 totals 16 residues. Germline V gene data show CDR1 as LNHDA and CDR2 as SQIVND (reference sequence). The CDR3: CASNLGYRAGGGELFF. CDR3 nucleotides: TGTGCCAGTAACCTAGGATATCGGGCGGGAGGCGGGGAGCTGTTTTTT.

CDR3 protein: CASSQVVRGGYGYTF. Written as DNA, the CDR3 is TGCGCCAGCAGCCAAGTGGTACGGGGGGGCTATGGCTACACCTTC. This chain joins TRBV4-1 and TRBJ1-2, with a weak D call TRBD1 (5 bases). This CDR3 has 15 residues. V was trimmed by 1 base and J by 4 bases, leaving 13 bases between them. Per germline, CDR1 MGHRA and CDR2 YSYEKL.

This clone was found once. This chain uses TRBV6-6 with TRBJ1-6; 8 bases are a match to TRBD1. Germline loops: CDR1 MNHNY, CDR2 SVGAGI (reference sequence). This CDR3 comprises 16 residues. The ends lost 4 bases at V and 3 bases at J; junction bases unmatched: 5. CDR3 loop: CASSLNRGNYNSPLHF. The CDR3 coding sequence is TGTGCCAGCAGTTTAAACAGGGGGAACTATAATTCACCCCTCCACTTT.